The 9 T cell receptor beta chains in this list originate from one sample, sequenced in a study of T cell changes during pregnancy in multiple sclerosis. TCRdb's copy holds only in-frame clones and misses some; the assay was immunoSEQ multiplex PCR. Of tens of thousands of clones listed, roughly 93% are singletons. This specimen was peripheral blood, taken in the second trimester of pregnancy. These receptor sequences come from a female donor with multiple sclerosis, enrolled in a pregnancy study.

The V call is TRBV7-2, the J call TRBJ2-3; D perhaps matches TRBD1 (5 bases). Germline V gene lookup returns CDR1 SGHTA and CDR2 FQGNSA. The CDR3 covers 14 residues. With 1 base removed from V and 4 bases from J, the gap between germline ends came to 9 bases. The CDR3 DNA reads as TGTGCCAGCAGCTTAGAGGGCAGGGCAGATACGCAGTATTTT. This encodes CASSLEGRADTQYF.

This clone occurred a few times. A junction boundary mismatches the germline segment, possibly from a read error. V gene TRBV5-1 combines with J gene TRBJ1-1; tentative D call: TRBD1 (5 bases). Germline CDR1 is SGHRS and CDR2 is YFSETQ. The CDR3 length is 16 residues. The CDR3 region is CASSLLSGPMNTEAFF. As DNA, the CDR3 is TGCGCCAGCAGCTTGTTGTCAGGGCCAATGAATACTGAAGCTTTCTTT.

CDR3 DNA sequence: TGTGCCAGCAGTTCCTATTCCCGACTAGCTGGGAGCACAGATACGCAGTATTTT. Its protein product is CASSSYSRLAGSTDTQYF. V gene TRBV27 combines with J gene TRBJ2-3; 7 bases map to TRBD2. In germline, CDR1 is MNHEY, CDR2 SMNVEV (reference sequence). The CDR3 sequence is 18 residues long. The junction had 13 bases not matched to a gene; V was cut back by 4 bases and J by 0 bases.

The V gene is TRBV14, the J gene TRBJ1-2; D is undetermined. CDR1 is SGHDN, CDR2 FVKESK, per germline. This CDR3 contains 12 residues. V gave up 3 bases and J gave up 7 bases, with 9 bases separating them. CDR3 sequence (DNA): TGTGCCAGCAGCCAGTCTTTTATTGGCTACACCTTC. Its protein is CASSQSFIGYTF.

This clone is medium-sized within its sample. The chain carries TRBV2 and TRBJ1-5, with 8 bases lining up with TRBD1. With V trimmed by 5 bases and J by 6 bases, 9 bases remained unmatched. Germline lookup yields CDR1 SNHLY and CDR2 FYNNEI. CDR3 size: 15 residues. The CDR3 coding sequence is TGTGCCAGCAGTACGGACAGGGAGTATGCTCAGCCCCAGCATTTT. Encoded protein: CASSTDREYAQPQHF.

The genes are TRBV19 and TRBJ1-2; D possibly corresponds to TRBD1 (5 bases). The CDR3 covers 16 residues. Germline CDR1 LNHDA, CDR2 SQIVND (reference sequence). V was clipped by 3 bases and J by 5 bases, with 19 bases between them. The chain's CDR3 is CASSMPLLGGPYGYTF. For the CDR3, the DNA is TGTGCCAGTAGTATGCCCCTCCTCGGGGGACCATATGGCTACACCTTC.

The chain recombines TRBV2 with TRBJ2-6, with a weak D call TRBD1 (6 bases). The germline gives CDR1 SNHLY, CDR2 FYNNEI. This CDR3 spans 21 amino acids. Trimming took off 3 bases at V and 0 bases at J, with 24 bases between the two ends. CDR3 DNA: TGTGCCAGCAGTGACGGTGGGCCCGACAGGCCCTTTAGCTCTGGGGCCAACGTCCTGACTTTC. Translated: CASSDGGPDRPFSSGANVLTF.

The V call is TRBV7-2, the J call TRBJ2-7, with 7 bases matching TRBD1. CDR3 length: 15 residues. Germline V gene lookup returns CDR1 SGHTA and CDR2 FQGNSA. V trimming: 2 bases; J trimming: 0 bases; junction bases outside the gene matches: 4. The CDR3 loop is CASSLTGVPSYEQYF. The CDR3 DNA sequence: TGTGCCAGCAGCTTAACAGGGGTCCCCTCCTACGAGCAGTACTTC.

The chain recombines TRBV27 with TRBJ2-3; 7 bases are a match to TRBD1. In germline, CDR1 is MNHEY, CDR2 SMNVEV (reference sequence). J was trimmed by 6 bases and V by 6 bases; bases with no gene match: 6. CDR3 length: 13 amino acids. CDR3 sequence: CASSPTGADTQYF. The CDR3 DNA reads TGTGCCAGCAGCCCAACAGGGGCGGATACGCAGTATTTT.